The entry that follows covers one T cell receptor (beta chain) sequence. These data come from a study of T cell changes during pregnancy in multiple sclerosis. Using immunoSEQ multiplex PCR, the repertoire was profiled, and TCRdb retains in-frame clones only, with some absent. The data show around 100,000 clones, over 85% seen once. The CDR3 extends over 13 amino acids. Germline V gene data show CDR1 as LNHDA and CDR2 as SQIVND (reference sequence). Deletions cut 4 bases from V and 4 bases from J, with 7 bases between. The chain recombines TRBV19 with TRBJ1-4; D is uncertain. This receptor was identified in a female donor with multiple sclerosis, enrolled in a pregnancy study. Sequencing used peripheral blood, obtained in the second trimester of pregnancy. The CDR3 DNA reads TGTGCCAGTAGTACCCGCGGTAATGAAAAACTGTTTTTT. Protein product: CASSTRGNEKLFF.